This TCR beta chain comes out of a study of memory CD4+ T cells and cytomegalovirus serostatus. Study context: Donors were healthy Belgian adults, several CMV seropositive and under 30 seronegative.

The CDR3 loop spans 15 amino acids. With 5 bases removed from V and 5 bases from J, the gap between germline ends came to 13 bases. TCRdb keeps only in-frame clones here, not all; method: immunoSEQ multiplex PCR. The table records 55,000 to 65,000 clones, roughly 82% of them present only once. The sort gate was single viable CD3+CD4+CD8-CD45RO+ cells for memory CD4+ T cells. This TCR came from an adult in good health and CMV-seronegative. The specimen was memory CD4+ T cells from blood. The V and J genes are TRBV23-1 and TRBJ1-6; TRBD1 is a possible D gene (5 bases). TRBV23-1 is labeled an ORF, and its function is uncertain. CDR3 residues: CASSWETGNNSPLHF. The CDR3 region has the DNA TGCGCCAGCAGTTGGGAAACAGGCAATAATTCACCCCTCCACTTT.